Described below is a single TCR beta chain sequence and its context. Its specificity is not known. This CDR3 spans 15 amino acids. Trimming took 7 bases from V and 6 from J, leaving 22 bases between them. The V gene's germline CDR1 is MDHEN and CDR2 SYDVKM. The data belong to a study of shared clonotypes between healthy human individuals. Study results and caveats: Naive subsets generally exceeded memory subsets in estimated richness. It was observed that 5% to 6.5% of naive CD4 clonotypes were shared across a few donors.

Some clones are missing from TCRdb's copy, which holds only in-frame ones; the method was immunoSEQ multiplex PCR. The sample consists of around 180,000 clones, about 93% of them appearing once. Everyone who donated was a Caucasian adult who lived in Nashville, Tennessee. This clonotype was sampled from a woman in her twenties or thirties in good health. This chain links TRBV28 with TRBJ2-7; D not certain. The sample consisted of naive CD4+ T cells sorted from blood. Subset: CD45RA+ positively selected. CDR3: CASTPVTSALFEQYF. The CDR3 DNA reads TGTGCCAGCACTCCAGTCACCTCGGCTCTTTTCGAGCAGTACTTC.